Below, 2 T cell receptor beta chains from the same sample are listed, as sequenced in a study of human T cells and chemical hapten exposure. Documented time point: patch test 1, 2 weeks after DPC sensitization. Treatment noted: therapeutic diphenylcyclopropenone sensitization with weekly scalp DPC. MiXCR, applied by TCRdb to the RACE reads, yields one record per CDR3 protein. The sample shows just under 350,000 distinct CDR3 sequences, under 8% of them seen only once. The source material was whole blood, sampled in connection with sensitization to the hapten diphenylcyclopropenone (DPC). The origin of the receptors is a young woman with alopecia areata. Some clones in this sample may be carry-over from other donors' samples.

This clonotype was seen repeatedly, ten times or more. The chain couples TRBV5-1 to TRBJ2-3; the D is unclear. CDR1 is SGHRS and CDR2 is YFSETQ in the germline V gene. The CDR3 totals 12 residues. Trimming stripped 4 bases from V and 1 base from J, with 4 bases between. The CDR3 here is CASSHGTDTQYF. CDR3 DNA sequence: TGCGCCAGCAGCCACGGCACAGATACGCAGTATTTT.

This clonotype was seen many times. The chain employs TRBV7-2 and TRBJ2-7; D is unresolved. V lost 5 bases to trimming and J lost 4 bases, with 9 bases between them. There are 12 residues in the CDR3. Looked up from germline, CDR1 is SGHTA and CDR2 is FQGNSA. The CDR3 DNA reads as TGTGCCAGCAGCGCAGACCAGTACGAGCAGTACTTC. Its translation: CASSADQYEQYF. The complete variable domain, with remaining parts taken from reference TRBV7-2 and TRBJ2-7, reads GAGVSQSPSNKVTEKGKDVELRCDPISGHTALYWYRQSLGQGLEFLIYFQGNSAPDKSGLPSDRFSAERTGGSVSTLTIQRTQQEDSAVYLCASSADQYEQYFGPGTRLTVT.